A selection of T cell receptor beta chains follows, all from one sample in a study of cytomegalovirus exposure and HLA in healthy donors. Measured with immunoSEQ multiplex PCR; TCRdb has only the in-frame clones, and not every one. Here the sample spans around 150,000 clones, roughly 79% being singletons. The sample comprised PBMCs. The receptor set was obtained from a male donor in good health and CMV-seronegative. Each CDR3 is given with its conserved first and last residue. A D gene is named only where the DNA matches it firmly. Some rows have no size entry. The others give once, few or many, or a class for an expanded clone.

j_call v_call clone_size d_call cdr3_nt cdr3_aa
TRBJ2-7 TRBV20-1 . . TGCAGTGCTAGCAGGGGCGAGCAGTACTTC CSASRGEQYF
TRBJ1-4 TRBV5-1 few . TGCGCCAGCAGCTACGCAGCAGCCCAGGGGGAAAAACTGTTTTTT CASSYAAAQGEKLFF
TRBJ1-6 TRBV27 . TRBD1 TGTGCCAGCCGCACCGGGACAGGAAATTCACCCCTCCACTTT CASRTGTGNSPLHF
TRBJ2-1 TRBV7-9 . TRBD2 TGTGCCAGCAGCTTAACTAGCGGGTACAATGAGCAGTTCTTC CASSLTSGYNEQFF
TRBJ2-5 TRBV4-1 . TRBD1 TGCGCCAGCAGCCAATCCGGGACAGGGGGCTGGGAGACCCAGTACTTC CASSQSGTGGWETQYF
TRBJ1-1 TRBV9 . . TGTGCCAGCAGCGTAGTTCCACTCATGAACACTGAAGCTTTCTTT CASSVVPLMNTEAFF
TRBJ2-3 TRBV11-3 . TRBD2 TGTGCCAGCAGCGCCGCTCGGGAGGGACTATACACAGATACGCAGTATTTT CASSAAREGLYTDTQYF
TRBJ2-5 TRBV30 once TRBD2 TGTGCCTGGAGTGTACTTCTAGCGGCGCAAGAGACCCAGTACTTC CAWSVLLAAQETQYF
TRBJ2-7 TRBV29-1 . . TGCAGCGTTAGGGGTACCGCCGAGCAGTACTTC CSVRGTAEQYF
TRBJ1-4 TRBV29-1 . TRBD1 TGCAGCGTTATGCCCGGGACAGGGAGTGAAAAACTGTTTTTT CSVMPGTGSEKLFF
TRBJ2-5 TRBV7-9 . TRBD2 TGTTCCAGCAGCTTAGTTGGACTAGCGGGACAAGAGACCCAGTACTTC CSSSLVGLAGQETQYF
TRBJ2-7 TRBV5-4 . TRBD2 TGTGCCAGCAGCTTGGGGACTAGCGGGGGGTACGAGCAGTACTTC CASSLGTSGGYEQYF
TRBJ2-1 TRBV7-2 . . TGTGCCAGCAGCTTTTCGATGAGCGCTTTCGAGTTCTTC CASSFSMSAFEFF
TRBJ2-1 TRBV2 . TRBD1 TGTGCCAGCAGGGGACAGGGTTGGAACAATGAGCAGTTCTTC CASRGQGWNNEQFF
TRBJ1-2 TRBV7-8 . TRBD1 TGTGCCAGCAGATGGGATGGCGGACAGGGGCACTATGGCTACACCTTC CASRWDGGQGHYGYTF
TRBJ2-1 TRBV11-3 . TRBD2 TGTGCCAGCAGCTTAGATTGGAGTTCTAGCGGTCCCTACAATGAGCAGTTCTTC CASSLDWSSSGPYNEQFF
TRBJ1-2 TRBV4-3 . TRBD1 TGCGCCAGCAGCCAGGACAGGAGCTATGGCTACACCTTC CASSQDRSYGYTF
TRBJ1-1 TRBV7-9 . TRBD1 TGTGCCAGCAGCTTAGACCCGGGACAGGGGAGCACTGAAGCTTTCTTT CASSLDPGQGSTEAFF
TRBJ2-1 TRBV9 . . TGTGCCAGCAGCCCGGGGGTCGATGAGCAGTTCTTC CASSPGVDEQFF
TRBJ1-2 TRBV29-1 . TRBD1 TGCAGCGTTGCAGCGGACAGGGGCGGAAACTATGGCTACACCTTC CSVAADRGGNYGYTF
TRBJ2-3 TRBV10-3 . TRBD2 TGTGCCATCAGGAACCCCGGGACTATTAGCACAGATACGCAGTATTTT CAIRNPGTISTDTQYF
TRBJ1-5 TRBV6-5 . . TGTGCCAGCAGCCTCGGGGAGGGAGTGAAGCCCCAGCATTTT CASSLGEGVKPQHF
TRBJ2-1 TRBV7-2 . . TGTGCCAGCAGCTTACAGGGAAATGAGCAGTTCTTC CASSLQGNEQFF
TRBJ2-7 TRBV11-2 . TRBD1 TGTGCCAGCAGCACCACTTACGGGACAGCCTACGAGCAGTACTTC CASSTTYGTAYEQYF
TRBJ1-4 TRBV27 few TRBD1 TGTGCCAGCAGTCACTACGGACAGGGGTTTAATGAAAAACTGTTTTTT CASSHYGQGFNEKLFF
TRBJ1-2 TRBV27 . TRBD1 TGTGCCAGCAGTGCCAATACAGGGGTAGGATATGGCTACACCTTC CASSANTGVGYGYTF
TRBJ2-1 TRBV7-2 . TRBD1 TGTGCCAGCAGCTTAGCGGGACAGGGGGCTTACAATGAGCAGTTCTTC CASSLAGQGAYNEQFF
TRBJ2-7 TRBV7-8 . . TGTGCCAGCAGCCCAAGCCCCCCGGGGTCCTACGAGCAGTACTTC CASSPSPPGSYEQYF
TRBJ1-2 TRBV6-1 . . TGTGCCAGCACCACGGACTCGGGACTCAGGGAAGGCTACACCTTC CASTTDSGLREGYTF
TRBJ1-1 TRBV30 . . TGTGCCTGGAACACCGGGAGTTTATGGGCTTTCTTT CAWNTGSLWAFF
TRBJ2-7 TRBV7-3 . TRBD1 TGTGCCAGCAGCTTAATGGGACAGGGGCACGTCGAGCAGTACTTC CASSLMGQGHVEQYF
TRBJ2-2 TRBV9 . TRBD1 TGTGCCAGCAGCGGGACAGGGGGCGGCGGGGAGCTGTTTTTT CASSGTGGGGELFF
TRBJ2-1 TRBV11-2 once TRBD2 TGTGCCAGCAGCTTAGGACTAGCGGGGGCCGGCCTCTACAATGAGCAGTTCTTC CASSLGLAGAGLYNEQFF
TRBJ2-5 TRBV10-3 . TRBD2 TGTGCCATCAGTGAGACCCTTAGCGGGAGTTGGGAGACCCAGTACTTC CAISETLSGSWETQYF
TRBJ1-3 TRBV6-5 . TRBD1 TGTGCCAGCAGTTACTCCGGGACAGTTGGAAACACCATATATTTT CASSYSGTVGNTIYF
TRBJ2-1 TRBV5-1 . TRBD2 TGCGCCAGCAGCTTGGGGGGGGGTCCGGTCTATGAGCAGTTCTTC CASSLGGGPVYEQFF
TRBJ2-5 TRBV10-3 . . TGTGCCATCAGTGGACGCCTCGGGGAGACCCAGTACTTC CAISGRLGETQYF
TRBJ1-1 TRBV6-5 . . TGTGCCAGCAGCTCGCTGGTACTTCGAGCCACTGAAGCTTTCTTT CASSSLVLRATEAFF
TRBJ2-1 TRBV7-9 . TRBD1 TGTTCCAGCAGCTTAAGAGCCGGGACAGGGGAGAGGTATGAGCAGTTCTTC CSSSLRAGTGERYEQFF
TRBJ2-5 TRBV5-4 . . TGTGCCAGCAGCTTGCCGACTGTTCGCGAGACCCAGTACTTC CASSLPTVRETQYF
TRBJ2-1 TRBV7-2 once TRBD2 TGTGCCAGCATTAGACAGCGGGAGGGCCCACGGAATGAGCAGTTCTTC CASIRQREGPRNEQFF
TRBJ1-5 TRBV6-6 . TRBD1 TGTGCCAGCAGTAGTCCCGGGACAGGTAACAATCAGCCCCAGCATTTT CASSSPGTGNNQPQHF
TRBJ2-7 TRBV7-9 . TRBD2 TGTGCCAGCAGCTTCTCGGGACTAGGGGTAGAGCAGTACTTC CASSFSGLGVEQYF